The subject of this entry is one T cell receptor (beta chain). Its antigen specificity is not known. Being one base from a much bigger clone, this may be a read error. This entry belongs to a study of regulatory T cells in long-lasting Graves disease (dated by TCRdb to the early 2020s). Notes on the research overall: Patients with newly diagnosed Graves' disease had been on antithyroid drugs for under 3 months. This study used TCR sequencing and RNA sequencing of peripheral blood to compare persistent Graves' disease patients against newly diagnosed Graves' disease patients. The study was conducted in China and was registered as a clinical trial. A total of some 35 samples underwent TCR sequencing, from about 13 patients with persistent Graves' disease and approximately 20 patients with newly diagnosed Graves' disease. Paper-wide results and their limitations: Persistent disease showed preferential use of TRBV28, TRBJ1-2 and TRBJ2-5, whereas newly diagnosed disease favored TRBV20-1 and TRBJ2-1. Only peripheral blood was studied, because thyroid tissue, the primary lesion, was inaccessible. Persistent Graves' disease patients showed lower TCR Shannon entropy and fewer highly expanded clones than newly diagnosed patients, suggesting clonal expansion. As a limitation, the authors acknowledged that the small sample size may reduce accuracy. Patients with persistent disease shared more public clonotypes (around 2,500) than newly diagnosed patients did (nearly 1,000). Only the TCR beta chain was sequenced and analyzed.

The time point label here, explained by the study, means: newly diagnosed GD, antithyroid drugs for less than 3 months. For both TCR sequencing and RNA sequencing, RNA was extracted from PBMCs using TRIzol. Graves' disease was diagnosed according to American Thyroid Association guidelines. Recruitment of patients was carried out at an endocrinology department in Xi'an, China. Each patient gave around 9.2 milliliters of peripheral blood, collected in an EDTA anticoagulant tube. Ficoll Paque Plus density gradient separation was used to isolate PBMCs, and no further T cell sorting was performed. An Agilent 2100 Bioanalyzer and agarose gel were used to check RNA quality, while a NanoDrop 2000 measured RNA concentration. Reading from cysteine to phenylalanine, the CDR3 counts 11 amino acids. The read is trimmed to its CDR3 DNA, 33 bases read in frame from base 1. In the germline V gene, CDR1 corresponds to MDHEN and CDR2 to SYDVKM.

Libraries were built with multiplex PCR. TCRdb shows the sequencer as Illumina HiSeq 4000. CDR3 regions were amplified by Arm-PCR with iRepertoire HTBI primers to construct TCR beta libraries. Before sequencing, the PCR products underwent gel purification. On the authors' methods: Gene usage analysis of CDR3 amino acid clonotypes used the approximately 56 TRBV and around 14 TRBJ segments found across samples. COPE and FqMerger were used to merge filtered high-quality paired reads into contigs. BLAST was used to align contigs to the IMGT TRBV, TRBD and TRBJ reference genes, and CDR3 was defined following IMGT. Highly expanded clones were defined as clonotypes with a frequency above 0.1%. Shannon entropy was used to measure repertoire diversity, and the Gini coefficient was used to measure V-J evenness. Public clonotypes were defined as clonotypes shared by more than one individual. TCRdb applied fastp at Q25 and MiXCR to the public reads, then kept only in-frame beta chains. Each CDR3 protein gets just one entry, which takes the most common genes and DNA from the rows behind it. These V and J calls rely on TCRdb rather than the paper's analysis. Within this sample are approximately 300,000 distinct CDR3 sequences, with over 15% of them counted one time only. Clones ranked in the top ten supply less than 45% of the sample.

The clonotype comes from a female donor with Graves disease. The sequence joins TRBV28 to TRBJ2-7, with the D gene uncertain. The starting material was peripheral blood mononuclear cells (PBMCs), obtained at new diagnosis, from a patient treated with antithyroid drugs. This receptor carries the CDR3 CATHDIYEHYF. Here is the DNA: TGTGCCACCCACGATATCTACGAGCATTACTTC. The full variable domain, completed from the reference TRBV28 and TRBJ2-7 proteins outside the CDR3, reads DVKVTQSSRYLVKRTGEKVFLECVQDMDHENMFWYRQDPGLGLRLIYFSYDVKMKEKGDIPEGYSVSREKKERFSLILESASTNQTSMYLCATHDIYEHYFGPGTRLTVT.